This section outlines one T cell receptor (beta chain) sequence together with its context. This specimen belongs to a study of control samples from healthy donors and cancer patients. V shed 4 bases and J 3 bases; nucleotides not matched to a gene: 4. CDR3 length: 15 residues. CDR1 is SGHDT, CDR2 YYEEEE, per germline. Repertoires were generated with immunoSEQ multiplex PCR, while TCRdb's copy carries only in-frame clones and drops some. The sample holds roughly 100,000 clones; roughly 92% are singletons and the top ten take under 4%. The V and J genes are TRBV5-6 and TRBJ2-5; 12 bases agree with TRBD2. The sequence was obtained from a human donor in good health. The donor label of this sample is uncertain. The sample consisted of blood. The CDR3, as DNA: TGTGCCAGCAGCACACTAGCGGGGGGAGAAGAGACCCAGTACTTC. As protein: CASSTLAGGEETQYF. The complete variable domain, with remaining parts taken from reference TRBV5-6 and TRBJ2-5, reads DAGVTQSPTHLIKTRGQQVTLRCSPKSGHDTVSWYQQALGQGPQFIFQYYEEEERQRGNFPDRFSGHQFPNYSSELNVNALLLGDSALYLCASSTLAGGEETQYFGPGTRLLVL.